Shown below are 8 T cell receptor beta chains from a single sample sequenced in a study of early T cells in non-severe SARS-CoV-2 infection. A single record per CDR3 protein comes from TCRdb applying MiXCR to the 5' RACE reads. The sample yields 55,000 or so distinct CDR3 sequences, under 8.5% seen once. Here the sequenced sample was whole blood, taken at baseline. Receptors were obtained from an adult who was a healthcare worker with PCR-confirmed SARS-CoV-2 infection or an uninfected control (not recorded which).

This clonotype was seen only a few times. The chain uses TRBV5-1 and TRBJ1-1; no clear D. Germline V gene lookup returns CDR1 SGHRS and CDR2 YFSETQ. CDR3 length: 14 residues. V was trimmed by 4 bases and J by 0 bases, leaving 10 bases between them. In nucleotides, the CDR3 is TGCGCCAGCAGCCATGGATCGGTGAACACTGAAGCTTTCTTT. Translated: CASSHGSVNTEAFF.

The chain combines TRBV5-6 with TRBJ1-2; D is uncertain. Per the germline V gene, CDR1 is SGHDT and CDR2 is YYEEEE. The V end lost 2 bases, the J end lost 4 bases, and 12 bases lay between the germline ends. The CDR3 consists of 14 residues. The CDR3 region has the DNA TGTGCCAGCAGCTTCGAACAGAGCCCCTATGGCTACACCTTC. This sequence encodes CASSFEQSPYGYTF.

This clonotype was recorded many times. The chain couples TRBV7-2 to TRBJ1-2, with no clear D. Germline V gene lookup returns CDR1 SGHTA and CDR2 FQGNSA. The CDR3 sequence is 12 residues long. V shed 1 base and J shed 4 bases, with 4 bases lying between them. DNA for the CDR3: TGTGCCAGCAGCTTAGACGTCTATGGCTACACCTTC. It translates to CASSLDVYGYTF.

There are many counts of this clonotype. The rearrangement links TRBV18 to TRBJ1-1; D unresolved. From germline, CDR1 is KGHSH and CDR2 LQKENI. The CDR3 totals 12 residues. Trimming took 2 bases from V and 7 from J, leaving 8 bases between them. The CDR3 here is CASSPEKFEAFF. The CDR3 DNA follows: TGTGCCAGCTCACCAGAGAAGTTTGAAGCTTTCTTT.

This clonotype was counted a few times. The V and J genes are TRBV5-4 and TRBJ1-6, with D perhaps matching TRBD1 (5 bases). V lost 5 bases and J lost 8, with 17 bases in between. The CDR3 covers 15 residues. Germline values: CDR1 SGHNT, CDR2 YYREEE (reference sequence). The CDR3 region has the DNA TGTGCCAGCAGGCCGGGGGTGCTAAGGGATTCACCCCTCCACTTT. It yields the protein CASRPGVLRDSPLHF.

The chain is built from TRBV27 and TRBJ2-6; 8 bases agree with TRBD1. V lost 2 bases, J lost 0 bases, and 3 bases stayed unmatched. Germline CDR1 MNHEY, CDR2 SMNVEV (reference sequence). The CDR3 covers 17 residues. This CDR3 reads CASSLGQGHSGANVLTF. CDR3 nucleotide sequence: TGTGCCAGCAGTTTAGGACAGGGACACTCTGGGGCCAACGTCCTGACTTTC.

The genes are TRBV7-9 and TRBJ1-4, with a tentative D call TRBD1 (5 bases). The CDR3 covers 16 residues. Germline CDR1 and CDR2: SEHNR and FQNEAQ (reference sequence). V lost 3 bases and J 3 bases, leaving 14 bases between the germline ends. In DNA form, the CDR3 reads TGTGCCAGCAGCTTGGGGGGAGCCGGAGCTAATGAAAAACTGTTTTTT. Its protein product is CASSLGGAGANEKLFF.

The CDR3 protein is CASSIGGDTDTQYF. In nucleotides, the CDR3 is TGTGCCAGTAGTATAGGAGGGGATACAGATACGCAGTATTTT. The chain recombines TRBV19 with TRBJ2-3, with D perhaps assigned TRBD1 or TRBD2 (5 bases each). Germline CDR1 and CDR2: LNHDA and SQIVND (reference sequence). CDR3 length: 14 residues. Trimming left V 1 base short and J 3 bases short, with 8 bases between. Combining the CDR3 with reference TRBV19 and TRBJ2-3 gives the whole variable domain DGGITQSPKYLFRKEGQNVTLSCEQNLNHDAMYWYRQDPGQGLRLIYYSQIVNDFQKGDIAEGYSVSREKKESFPLTVTSAQKNPTAFYLCASSIGGDTDTQYFGPGTRLTVL.